Each of the 3 T cell receptor beta chains below was sequenced from the same sample in a study of T cells in Graves' hyperthyroidism and ophthalmopathy. The TCR beta CDR3 regions underwent amplification using RNA transcripts as the source. First-round RT-PCR targeting the TCR CDR3 was performed with the HTBI primer set. TCRdb reanalysed the multiplex PCR reads using MiXCR and keeps one entry per CDR3 protein. The data show a few hundred thousand distinct CDR3 sequences, approximately 15% seen once. Sequencing was carried out using blood. These receptors were obtained from a woman younger than 45 with Graves' hyperthyroidism.

This clonotype has just a few counts. This rearrangement joins TRBV24-1 to TRBJ2-7, with D possibly matching TRBD2 (6 bases). V was pared by 1 base and J by 1 base, with 13 bases between. The CDR3 covers 16 residues. The germline gives CDR1 KGHDR, CDR2 SFDVKD. In nucleotides, the CDR3 is TGTGCCACCAGTGATTTTTCTAGCGCCCAATCCTACGAGCAGTACTTC. It encodes CATSDFSSAQSYEQYF.

This clonotype appeared many times. The chain employs TRBV30 and TRBJ2-3; 9 bases agree with TRBD2. The germline gives CDR1 GTSNPN, CDR2 SVGIG (reference sequence). The CDR3 has 15 residues. V gave up 4 bases and J gave up 5 bases; unmatched junction bases: 10. The CDR3 is CAWNTGTSLGDTQYF. CDR3 DNA: TGTGCCTGGAACACAGGGACTAGCCTTGGAGATACGCAGTATTTT.

This clonotype was seen only a few times. The chain carries TRBV29-1 and TRBJ2-1; tentative D call: TRBD1 (6 bases). This CDR3 is 12 amino acids long. CDR1 and CDR2 (germline): SQVTM, ANQGSEA. The germline V and J ends were trimmed by 4 bases and 7 bases, with 11 bases remaining between them. This CDR3 reads CSVGRTDNEQFF. DNA for the CDR3: TGCAGCGTTGGGCGGACAGATAATGAGCAGTTCTTC.